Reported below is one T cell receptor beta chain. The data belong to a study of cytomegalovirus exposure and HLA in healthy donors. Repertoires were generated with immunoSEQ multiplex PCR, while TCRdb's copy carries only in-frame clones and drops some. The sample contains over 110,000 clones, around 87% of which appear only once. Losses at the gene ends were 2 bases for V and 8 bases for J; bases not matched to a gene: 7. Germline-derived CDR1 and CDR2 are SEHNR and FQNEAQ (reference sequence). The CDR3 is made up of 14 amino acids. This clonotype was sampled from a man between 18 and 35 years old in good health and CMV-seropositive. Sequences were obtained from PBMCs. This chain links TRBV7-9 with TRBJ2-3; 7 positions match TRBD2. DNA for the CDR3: TGTGCCAGCAGCTTAATGCGGGAGAAGGTTACGCAGTATTTT. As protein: CASSLMREKVTQYF.